This T cell receptor (beta chain) was documented in a study of shared clonotypes between healthy human individuals. Overall study context: The donor group consisted of two women and a few men, aged 18 to 49. Three plates each covered CD4 naive and memory; CD8 naive two, CD8 memory one.

The donor cohort consisted entirely of Caucasian adults residing in Nashville, Tennessee. Each subset's genomic DNA was shared equally among a number of immunoSEQ plates. Here immunoSEQ multiplex PCR was the method, and the copy in TCRdb shows in-frame clones only, minus some. Of some 790,000 clones listed, approximately 72% are singletons. Germline values: CDR1 MDHEN, CDR2 SYDVKM. CDR3 length: 16 amino acids. Losses at the gene ends were 2 bases for V and 4 bases for J; bases not matched to a gene: 7. The clonotype originates from a woman in her 30s in good health. The sample taken for sequencing was memory CD4+ T cells sorted from blood. The subset: CD45RA-negative fraction. The rearrangement joins TRBV28 to TRBJ1-5, with 8 nucleotides matching TRBD1. Here the CDR3 DNA reads TGTGCCAGCAGTTTACCAATCGGACAGGGTAATCAGCCCCAGCATTTT. This encodes CASSLPIGQGNQPQHF. The complete variable domain, with remaining parts taken from reference TRBV28 and TRBJ1-5, reads DVKVTQSSRYLVKRTGEKVFLECVQDMDHENMFWYRQDPGLGLRLIYFSYDVKMKEKGDIPEGYSVSREKKERFSLILESASTNQTSMYLCASSLPIGQGNQPQHFGDGTRLSIL.